This record concerns one T cell receptor beta chain sequence. Its matching antigen is unknown. This record comes from a study of T-cell reconstitution after alpha-beta-depleted transplantation in children. Preparing the TCRbeta library involved the use of unique molecular identifiers. TCRdb re-called the PCR reads through MiXCR, storing one row per CDR3 protein. The repertoire includes over 80,000 distinct CDR3 sequences, about a quarter of them detected once, and 20% to 25% sits in the top ten. Study-level findings and limits: It was newly produced T cells that mostly accounted for T-cell counts and diversity one year after transplant. Alpha-beta T cells present about two months after transplant were reported to originate from several hundred expanded graft clones.

Trimming took off 5 bases at V and 0 bases at J, with 9 bases between the two ends. The CDR3 extends over 14 amino acids. Germline CDR1 reads SGHNT; CDR2 reads YYREEE (reference sequence). The rearrangement links TRBV5-4 to TRBJ2-1; D may be TRBD2 (6 bases). This specimen was PBMCs, taken before TCRalphabeta/CD19-depleted stem cell transplant. The TCR originated in a boy aged 2-15 years with acute lymphoblastic leukemia, due to receive a stem cell transplant. CDR3 sequence reads: CASSRESSYNEQFF. CDR3 sequence (DNA): TGTGCCAGCAGTCGGGAGTCCTCCTACAATGAGCAGTTCTTC.